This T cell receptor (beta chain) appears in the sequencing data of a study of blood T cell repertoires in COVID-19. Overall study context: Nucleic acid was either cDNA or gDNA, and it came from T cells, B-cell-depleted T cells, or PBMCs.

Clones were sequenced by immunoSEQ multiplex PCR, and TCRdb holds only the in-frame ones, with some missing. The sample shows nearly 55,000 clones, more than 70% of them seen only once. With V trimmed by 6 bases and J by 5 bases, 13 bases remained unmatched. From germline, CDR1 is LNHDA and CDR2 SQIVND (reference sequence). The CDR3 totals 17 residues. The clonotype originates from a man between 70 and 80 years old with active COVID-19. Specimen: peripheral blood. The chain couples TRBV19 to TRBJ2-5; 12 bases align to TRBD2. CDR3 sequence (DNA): TGTGCCAGTAGCACCCTAGGGCCTAGCGGGGGGGCGGAGACCCAGTACTTC. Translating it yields CASSTLGPSGGAETQYF.